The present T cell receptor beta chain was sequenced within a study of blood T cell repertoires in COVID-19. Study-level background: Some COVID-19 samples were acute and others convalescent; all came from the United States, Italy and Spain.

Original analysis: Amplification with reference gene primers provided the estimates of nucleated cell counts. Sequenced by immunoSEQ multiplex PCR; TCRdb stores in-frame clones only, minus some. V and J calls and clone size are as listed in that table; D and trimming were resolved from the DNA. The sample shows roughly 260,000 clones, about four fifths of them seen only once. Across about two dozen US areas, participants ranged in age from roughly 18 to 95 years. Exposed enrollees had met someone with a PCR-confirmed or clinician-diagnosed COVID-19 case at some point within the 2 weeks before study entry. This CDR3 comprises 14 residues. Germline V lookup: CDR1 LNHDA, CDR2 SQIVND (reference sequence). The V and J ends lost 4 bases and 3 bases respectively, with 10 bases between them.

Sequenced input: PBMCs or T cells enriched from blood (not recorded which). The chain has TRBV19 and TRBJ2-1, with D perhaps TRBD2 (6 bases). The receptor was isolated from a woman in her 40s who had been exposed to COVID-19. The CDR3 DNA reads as TGTGCCAGTAGTACCCGGACTAACTACAATGAGCAGTTCTTC. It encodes CASSTRTNYNEQFF.